These 26 T cell receptor beta chains share one sample of origin, sequenced in a study of regulatory T cells in long-lasting Graves disease. Time point noted: newly diagnosed GD, antithyroid drugs for less than 3 months. RNA isolated from PBMCs was used to make the TCR library. With iRepertoire HTBI primers and Arm-PCR of CDR3 regions, TCR beta libraries were built. TCRdb ran MiXCR on the multiplex PCR reads and lists one entry per CDR3 protein. Among a few hundred thousand distinct CDR3 sequences, around 20% were seen once, and the ten largest hold approximately 12%. This sample was shared with a second study, whose subject was T cells in Graves' hyperthyroidism and ophthalmopathy.

The starting material was peripheral blood mononuclear cells (PBMCs), obtained at new diagnosis, from a patient treated with antithyroid drugs. Source of these receptors: a woman between 25 and 40 years old with Graves disease.

This clonotype turned up a few times. The J gene is TRBJ1-2, the V gene TRBV29-1; 8 positions agree with TRBD1. Germline V gene sequence: CDR1 SQVTM, CDR2 ANQGSEA. V shed 4 bases and J 4 bases; nucleotides not matched to a gene: 8. This CDR3 is built from 14 residues. The CDR3 reads CSVGLGTGGYGYTF. CDR3 DNA sequence: TGCAGCGTTGGGCTCGGGACAGGAGGCTATGGCTACACCTTC.

There are a few counts of this clonotype. This chain joins TRBV19 and TRBJ2-1, with D maybe TRBD1 (5 bases). The germline CDR1 and CDR2 sequences are LNHDA and SQIVND (reference sequence). Trimming removed 6 bases at V and 9 bases at J, with 21 bases between. The CDR3 extends over 15 amino acids. CDR3: CASSMPFLGVREQFF. CDR3 nucleotide sequence: TGTGCCAGTAGCATGCCTTTTTTAGGGGTGCGTGAGCAGTTCTTC.

There are many counts of this clonotype. The chain joins TRBV12-3 or TRBV12-4 to TRBJ1-2; 9 bases align to TRBD1. The CDR3 consists of 13 residues. The V segment lost 6 bases and the J segment 4 bases; nucleotides outside the gene matches: 3. DNA of the CDR3: TGTGCCAGCAGCCGGGACAGGGTCTATGGCTACACCTTC. It specifies CASSRDRVYGYTF.

This clonotype has ten or more counts. This rearrangement joins TRBV12-5 to TRBJ1-5; TRBD1 matches 7 bases. The germline V gene has CDR1 LGHNT and CDR2 FRNRAP. V lost 3 bases and J lost 2; bases outside the gene matches: 4. The CDR3 runs to 15 residues. The CDR3 coding sequence is TGTGCTAGTGGTTTCCCGGACAGGCGCAATCAGCCCCAGCATTTT. It codes for CASGFPDRRNQPQHF. The whole variable domain, filled in from reference TRBV12-5 and TRBJ1-5, reads DARVTQTPRHKVTEMGQEVTMRCQPILGHNTVFWYRQTMMQGLELLAYFRNRAPLDDSGMPKDRFSAEMPDATLATLKIQPSEPRDSAVYFCASGFPDRRNQPQHFGDGTRLSIL.

The chain joins TRBV2 to TRBJ2-2; 10 nucleotides match TRBD2. The CDR3 has 17 amino acids. V shed 7 bases, J shed 1 base, and the junction held 9 bases outside the gene matches. Germline CDR1 SNHLY, CDR2 FYNNEI. CDR3 nucleotides: TGTGCCAGCACATGGGCTAGCGGGAGAGGGAACACCGGGGAGCTGTTTTTT. Protein product: CASTWASGRGNTGELFF.

This clonotype was seen only a few times. This chain joins TRBV6-1 and TRBJ2-1; D ambiguous. Trimming stripped 7 bases from V and 12 bases from J, with 13 bases between. CDR1 and CDR2 from the germline V gene are MNHNS and SASEGT. The CDR3 is 11 residues long. The CDR3 spells CASNTLYGQFF. Here the CDR3 DNA reads TGTGCCAGCAATACCCTTTATGGGCAGTTCTTC.

This clonotype was picked up many times. This chain joins TRBV20-1 and TRBJ2-2, with a weak D call TRBD1 (6 bases). V shed 5 bases and J shed 3 bases, with 13 bases lying between them. The CDR3 runs 14 residues. Germline V gene lookup returns CDR1 DFQATT and CDR2 SNEGSKA (reference sequence). CDR3 sequence reads: CSAPGRGHTGELFF. CDR3 DNA: TGCAGTGCTCCAGGCAGGGGTCACACCGGGGAGCTGTTTTTT.

By share of the sample, this clonotype is medium-sized. The chain joins TRBV28 to TRBJ1-4; D gene uncertain. Germline V gene sequence: CDR1 MDHEN, CDR2 SYDVKM. CDR3 length: 14 amino acids. The V and J ends lost 2 bases and 7 bases respectively, with 11 bases between them. The DNA for the CDR3 is TGTGCCAGCAGTTTAGGGTACGCGGGTGAAAAACTGTTTTTT. Translation: CASSLGYAGEKLFF.

This clonotype was detected ten times or more. The chain uses TRBV20-1 and TRBJ2-7, with 9 nucleotides matching TRBD1. The junction had 12 bases not matched to a gene; V was cut back by 7 bases and J by 2 bases. The CDR3 totals 15 residues. CDR1 and CDR2 (germline): DFQATT, SNEGSKA (reference sequence). The CDR3 coding sequence is TGCAGTGGGGGGATGACAGGGGGGTTTACCTACGAGCAGTACTTC. It yields the protein CSGGMTGGFTYEQYF.

This clonotype was found a few times. The chain uses TRBV6-2 or TRBV6-3 and TRBJ2-3, with 10 bases identical to TRBD2. Germline V gene sequence: CDR1 MNHEY, CDR2 SVGEGT. With 0 bases clipped from V and 4 bases from J, the junction kept 10 bases outside the gene matches. CDR3 length: 18 residues. CDR3 in amino acids: CASSYSRASGGAADTQYF. The DNA of the CDR3 is TGTGCCAGCAGTTACTCGAGGGCTAGCGGGGGTGCAGCAGATACGCAGTATTTT.

This clonotype was recorded at least ten times. The chain employs TRBV6-1 and TRBJ1-2, with D tentatively TRBD1 (6 bases). Trimming cost V 2 bases and J 4 bases, with 11 bases left between them. The CDR3 extends over 14 amino acids. Looked up from germline, CDR1 is MNHNS and CDR2 is SASEGT. CDR3 coding DNA: TGTGCCAGCAGTGAAACAGGGAAAGCCTATGGCTACACCTTC. Its translation is CASSETGKAYGYTF.

This clonotype was counted ten times or more. This chain joins TRBV9 and TRBJ2-3; 9 bases align to TRBD2. The V gene's germline CDR1 is SGDLS and CDR2 YYNGEE. The V gene end was trimmed by 4 bases and the J gene end by 2 bases; junction bases not matched to a gene: 5. The CDR3 loop spans 15 amino acids. The CDR3 DNA follows: TGTGCCAGCAGCCCGACTAGCGGTTACACAGATACGCAGTATTTT. This gives the protein CASSPTSGYTDTQYF.

DNA of the CDR3: TGCAGCGTTGGAGCAGGAAAACTGAGTGGGGCCAACGTCCTGACTTTC. Translated, it gives CSVGAGKLSGANVLTF. The gene calls are TRBV29-1 and TRBJ2-6, with D hard to call. This CDR3 region has 16 residues. Germline CDR1 is SQVTM and CDR2 is ANQGSEA. Trimming removed 4 bases from V and 3 bases from J, with 16 bases in between. The full variable domain, in which reference TRBV29-1 and TRBJ2-6 provide the parts outside the CDR3, is SAVISQKPSRDICQRGTSLTIQCQVDSQVTMMFWYRQQPGQSLTLIATANQGSEATYESGFVIDKFPISRPNLTFSTLTVSNMSPEDSSIYLCSVGAGKLSGANVLTFGAGSRLTVL.

The V call is TRBV4-1, the J call TRBJ2-1; possibly TRBD2 for D (5 bases). The V gene's germline CDR1 is MGHRA and CDR2 YSYEKL. This CDR3 is built from 13 residues. With 3 bases removed from V and 5 bases from J, the gap between germline ends came to 8 bases. The chain's CDR3 is CASSQDFNNEQFF. Here the CDR3 DNA reads TGCGCCAGCAGCCAGGACTTTAACAATGAGCAGTTCTTC.

This clonotype has a single count. The chain carries TRBV27 and TRBJ1-6, with D possibly matching TRBD1 (6 bases). V lost 3 bases and J 0 bases, leaving 12 bases between the germline ends. The CDR3 spans 17 residues. The germline CDR1 and CDR2 sequences are MNHEY and SMNVEV (reference sequence). The CDR3 region is CASSFRGLDSYNSPLHF. The DNA for the CDR3 is TGTGCCAGCAGTTTCAGGGGATTGGACTCCTATAATTCACCCCTCCACTTT.

This clonotype was seen at least ten times. The chain is built from TRBV2 and TRBJ2-1; 11 bases map to TRBD2. The CDR3 is 14 amino acids. V lost 8 bases and J lost 7; bases outside the gene matches: 7. The germline V gene encodes CDR1 SNHLY and CDR2 FYNNEI. The CDR3 is CASYTSGSINEQFF. CDR3 in DNA: TGTGCCAGCTATACTAGCGGGAGTATTAATGAGCAGTTCTTC.

This clonotype was seen ten or more times. This chain uses TRBV11-2 with TRBJ1-1, with 7 bases that match TRBD1. V lost 4 bases and J lost 0; bases outside the gene matches: 23. From germline, CDR1 is SGHAT and CDR2 FQNNGV. The CDR3 length is 21 residues. The CDR3: CASSSLYRGYWDSLMNTEAFF. The CDR3 DNA sequence: TGTGCCAGCAGCTCTTTATATAGGGGATACTGGGACAGCCTTATGAACACTGAAGCTTTCTTT.

This clonotype occurred many times. The chain employs TRBV7-9 and TRBJ2-7, with TRBD2 identical over 10 bases. This CDR3 is 15 amino acids long. Germline CDR1 is SEHNR and CDR2 is FQNEAQ (reference sequence). J lost 2 bases, V lost 5 bases, and 6 bases had no gene match. CDR3 DNA: TGTGCCAGCAGCCCTAGCGGGAGCTTCCCCTACGAGCAGTACTTC. Amino acids: CASSPSGSFPYEQYF.

This clonotype was detected many times. V gene TRBV5-1 combines with J gene TRBJ2-3; no clear D. This CDR3 spans 14 amino acids. V was cut by 4 bases and J by 2 bases, with 11 bases left in between. CDR1 is SGHRS and CDR2 is YFSETQ in the germline V gene. The CDR3 reads CASSVRGDTDTQYF. The DNA for the CDR3 is TGCGCCAGCAGCGTCCGAGGCGACACAGATACGCAGTATTTT.

This clonotype was detected many times. Written as DNA, the CDR3 is TGTGCCAGCAGCCAATCGGACGGAGGAAACACCATATATTTT. It yields the protein CASSQSDGGNTIYF. V is TRBV3-1 and J is TRBJ1-3; D gene uncertain. This CDR3 spans 14 amino acids. Germline lookup yields CDR1 LGHDT and CDR2 YNNKEL (reference sequence). V gave up 2 bases and J gave up 4 bases, with 9 bases separating them.

There are many counts of this clonotype. The chain couples TRBV28 to TRBJ2-2; perhaps D is TRBD1 or TRBD2 (5 bases each). The CDR3 contains 16 residues. Trimming shortened V by 5 bases and J by 0 bases, and 13 bases separated the two germline ends. CDR1 and CDR2 (germline): MDHEN, SYDVKM. The CDR3 DNA follows: TGTGCCAGCAGTCATCACCCGGGACCGAACACCGGGGAGCTGTTTTTT. This sequence encodes CASSHHPGPNTGELFF.

This clonotype was seen repeatedly, ten times or more. V usage is TRBV4-2 and J usage is TRBJ2-3; tentatively, D is TRBD2 (6 bases). Germline V gives CDR1 LGHNA, CDR2 YNFKEQ. V shed 0 bases and J shed 3 bases, with 7 bases lying between them. This CDR3 spans 14 amino acids. CDR3: CASSQEGGTDTQYF. The CDR3 DNA follows: TGTGCCAGCAGCCAAGAAGGAGGGACAGATACGCAGTATTTT.

Turning to this clonotype: Just one base apart from a much larger clone, this may be a read error. The CDR3 DNA is TGTGCCAGCAGTTTTGGGCCGAGCTCCTATAATTCACCCCTCCACTTT. Its protein is CASSFGPSSYNSPLHF. This sequence joins TRBV28 and TRBJ1-6; D not resolved. This CDR3 is 16 amino acids long. Germline-derived CDR1 and CDR2 are MDHEN and SYDVKM. The V gene lost 3 bases and the J gene lost 0 bases, with 9 bases spanning the gap.

This clonotype was seen at least ten times. CDR3 in DNA: TGTGCCAGCAGCCAAGAAGAAGGGGAGGACGGGGATACGCAGTATTTT. Translating gives CASSQEEGEDGDTQYF. The V gene is TRBV3-1, the J gene TRBJ2-3; TRBD2 is a possible D gene (6 bases). V lost 0 bases, J lost 6 bases, and 16 bases lay in between. From germline, CDR1 is LGHDT and CDR2 YNNKEL (reference sequence). This CDR3 spans 16 amino acids.

This clonotype was observed many times. The chain couples TRBV2 to TRBJ1-1; D might be TRBD1 (5 bases). CDR1 and CDR2 (germline): SNHLY, FYNNEI. V gave up 3 bases and J gave up 8 bases, with 10 bases separating them. The CDR3 covers 12 residues. For the CDR3, the DNA is TGTGCCAGCAGTGAGGGGGTGAGGGAAGCTTTCTTT. Amino acid sequence: CASSEGVREAFF.

This clonotype was counted at least ten times. The CDR3 nucleotides are TGTGCCAGCAGCGTAGCGGGGGGGAAAGAGACCCAGTACTTC. Translation: CASSVAGGKETQYF. The rearrangement links TRBV28 to TRBJ2-5; TRBD2 matches 11 bases. The CDR3 consists of 14 residues. The J segment lost 3 bases and the V segment lost 6 bases, leaving 3 bases of the junction unmatched. The V gene's germline CDR1 is MDHEN and CDR2 SYDVKM.